The 31 T cell receptor beta chains below come from one sample, sequenced in a study of CD8 T cells in Susac syndrome. The RNA input was about 0.5 to 1 ug, and it was reverse transcribed with random hexamers. TCRdb re-analysed the immunoSEQ multiplex PCR reads in MiXCR, keeping a single row per CDR3 protein. The sample has 200,000 to 300,000 distinct CDR3 sequences, about 95% seen once. Source material: CD4+ T cells from PBMCs. The receptors were sampled from a human donor with Susac syndrome.

The chain couples TRBV20-1 to TRBJ2-7; TRBD2 matches at 7 bases. The CDR3 spans 14 residues. Germline-derived CDR1 and CDR2 are DFQATT and SNEGSKA (reference sequence). Germline trimming cut 4 bases from V and 4 bases from J; bases unmatched to any gene: 10. The CDR3 DNA follows: TGCAGTGCTAAAGGAGCGGGACCCCTTTACGAGCAGTACTTC. It translates to CSAKGAGPLYEQYF.

The chain uses TRBV18 and TRBJ1-5, with TRBD1 as a possible D gene (6 bases). Between the trimmed V and J ends, which lost 4 bases and 3 bases, there was a span of 16 bases. Germline CDR1 and CDR2: KGHSH and LQKENI. The CDR3 has 16 residues. This CDR3 reads CASSRRTERVNQPQHF. CDR3 bases: TGTGCCAGCTCACGACGGACAGAGAGGGTCAATCAGCCCCAGCATTTT.

The chain uses TRBV28 and TRBJ1-5; 9 bases match TRBD1. Germline CDR1 is MDHEN and CDR2 is SYDVKM. J was trimmed by 6 bases and V by 5 bases; bases with no gene match: 8. This CDR3 is 15 amino acids long. The CDR3: CASSPGQGPVQPQHF. CDR3 DNA: TGTGCCAGCAGTCCGGGACAGGGTCCGGTTCAGCCCCAGCATTTT.

The V call is TRBV20-1, the J call TRBJ1-1, with D maybe TRBD1 (5 bases). Between the trimmed V and J ends, which lost 5 bases and 2 bases, there was a span of 18 bases. Germline values: CDR1 DFQATT, CDR2 SNEGSKA (reference sequence). The CDR3 sequence is 15 residues long. Written as DNA, the CDR3 is TGCAGTGCTTTCAACCCGACAGACAGTAACACTGAAGCTTTCTTT. This translates into CSAFNPTDSNTEAFF.

This rearrangement joins TRBV6-5 to TRBJ2-1; D not certain. V gave up 8 bases and J gave up 0 bases, with 14 bases separating them. The CDR3 runs to 15 residues. Germline CDR1 reads MNHEY; CDR2 reads SVGAGI. The CDR3 DNA reads as TGTGCCAGCGCCTTGGATGGATTCTCCTACAATGAGCAGTTCTTC. This sequence encodes CASALDGFSYNEQFF.

The chain's CDR3 is CAWLWPLGIDTEAFF. In DNA, the CDR3 is TGTGCCTGGCTCTGGCCCCTAGGAATTGACACTGAAGCTTTCTTT. This chain links TRBV30 with TRBJ1-1, with D hard to call. CDR3 length: 15 amino acids. Trimming shortened V by 5 bases and J by 3 bases, and 19 bases separated the two germline ends. The germline gives CDR1 GTSNPN, CDR2 SVGIG (reference sequence).

The rearrangement uses TRBV3-1 and TRBJ2-1; D could derive from TRBD1 or TRBD2 (5 bases each). CDR1 is LGHDT, CDR2 YNNKEL, per germline (reference sequence). This CDR3 has 15 amino acids. V was trimmed by 1 base and J by 5 bases, leaving 12 bases between them. The CDR3 coding sequence is TGTGCCAGCAGCCAAGCGGGGACCACTAACAATGAGCAGTTCTTC. Amino acids: CASSQAGTTNNEQFF.

CDR3 DNA: TGTGCCAGCACCCCACCGGGACTCAACACAGATACGCAGTATTTT. Its protein is CASTPPGLNTDTQYF. V is TRBV2 and J is TRBJ2-3, with D possibly matching TRBD2 (6 bases). The CDR3 covers 15 residues. In germline, CDR1 is SNHLY, CDR2 FYNNEI. The germline V and J ends were trimmed by 7 bases and 2 bases, with 16 bases remaining between them.

The J gene is TRBJ2-7, the V gene TRBV27; D could derive from TRBD1 or TRBD2 (6 bases each). From germline, CDR1 is MNHEY and CDR2 SMNVEV (reference sequence). The germline V and J ends were trimmed by 9 bases and 4 bases, with 19 bases remaining between them. CDR3 length: 14 residues. CDR3 in DNA: TGTGCCAGTTTAACGGGGGCTCAACCTTACGAGCAGTACTTC. This encodes CASLTGAQPYEQYF.

V is TRBV3-1 and J is TRBJ2-5; TRBD2 agrees at 13 bases. This CDR3 region has 16 residues. The germline V gene encodes CDR1 LGHDT and CDR2 YNNKEL (reference sequence). The J segment lost 5 bases and the V segment lost 1 base, leaving 4 bases of the junction unmatched. DNA of the CDR3: TGTGCCAGCAGCCAAGGGACTAGCGGGAGAGGGGAGACCCAGTACTTC. Protein sequence: CASSQGTSGRGETQYF.

This clonotype was observed once. The chain links TRBV9 to TRBJ2-2, with D maybe TRBD2 (5 bases). V dropped 6 bases and J dropped 0 bases, with 12 bases sitting between them. The length of the CDR3 is 15 residues. Per germline, CDR1 SGDLS and CDR2 YYNGEE. The DNA for the CDR3 is TGTGCCAGCACACCGGGGAGTACGAACACCGGGGAGCTGTTTTTT. The encoded protein is CASTPGSTNTGELFF.

As concerns this clonotype: Germline is not matched at one junction end, which may reflect a read error. The rearrangement uses TRBV29-1 and TRBJ2-7, with no clear D. Germline V gene sequence: CDR1 SQVTM, CDR2 ANQGSEA. This CDR3 is 15 amino acids long. Written as DNA, the CDR3 is TGCAGCGCTGACGTTTGGGGTTTGCCTTCATACGAGCAGCACTTC. Its translation: CSADVWGLPSYEQHF.

The V gene is TRBV5-1, the J gene TRBJ1-1; 7 bases line up with TRBD1. V gave up 6 bases and J gave up 2 bases; unmatched junction bases: 7. Germline lookup yields CDR1 SGHRS and CDR2 YFSETQ. The CDR3 has 14 residues. The CDR3 DNA follows: TGCGCCAGCAACCGGGACAGTACTAACACTGAAGCTTTCTTT. Its translation is CASNRDSTNTEAFF.

This clonotype appeared once. The CDR3 DNA follows: TGCAGTGCGGGTACTAGCGAGGAGCAGTTCTTC. Translating gives CSAGTSEEQFF. J is TRBJ2-1 and V is TRBV20-1; 7 bases line up with TRBD2. CDR1 and CDR2 from the germline V gene are DFQATT and SNEGSKA (reference sequence). The CDR3 covers 11 residues. The V gene end was trimmed by 6 bases and the J gene end by 10 bases; junction bases not matched to a gene: 6.

This clonotype was recorded once. This chain uses TRBV29-1 with TRBJ2-2; TRBD1 matches at 7 bases. Germline CDR1 and CDR2: SQVTM and ANQGSEA. The J segment lost 2 bases and the V segment lost 6 bases, leaving 6 bases of the junction unmatched. The CDR3 length is 14 residues. CDR3 sequence reads: CSVPGTANTGELFF. The CDR3 DNA reads TGCAGCGTCCCCGGGACAGCAAACACCGGGGAGCTGTTTTTT.

This chain links TRBV18 with TRBJ1-5; D is uncertain. Germline loops: CDR1 KGHSH, CDR2 LQKENI. This CDR3 region has 13 residues. Trimming cost V 6 bases and J 5 bases, with 11 bases left between them. CDR3 coding DNA: TGTGCCAGCTCCCCAGGTAGGGATCAGCCCCAGCATTTT. Its translation is CASSPGRDQPQHF.

The V and J genes are TRBV4-2 and TRBJ2-3; a weak D match, TRBD2 (6 bases). Trimming removed 5 bases from V and 0 bases from J, with 21 bases in between. The CDR3 covers 18 residues. Looked up from germline, CDR1 is LGHNA and CDR2 is YNFKEQ. The CDR3 DNA reads as TGTGCCAGCAGCGGTCACCCCGGGACTTGGCCTAGCACAGATACGCAGTATTTT. It encodes CASSGHPGTWPSTDTQYF.

The rearrangement joins TRBV12-3 or TRBV12-4 to TRBJ1-1; 7 bases fit TRBD1. The CDR3 has 14 amino acids. The junction had 3 bases not matched to a gene; V was cut back by 5 bases and J by 0 bases. CDR3 loop: CASSRQGMNTEAFF. As DNA, the CDR3 is TGTGCCAGCAGTCGACAGGGCATGAACACTGAAGCTTTCTTT.

The chain recombines TRBV30 with TRBJ2-3; D unclear. This CDR3 has 12 residues. Germline CDR1 GTSNPN, CDR2 SVGIG (reference sequence). Trimming cost V 5 bases and J 5 bases, with 11 bases left between them. The CDR3 reads CAWGAYGDTQYF. The CDR3 region has the DNA TGTGCCTGGGGAGCGTATGGAGATACGCAGTATTTT.

The chain joins TRBV24-1 to TRBJ2-2, with TRBD2 matching over 8 bases. The length of the CDR3 is 19 residues. The junction had 15 bases not matched to a gene; V was cut back by 6 bases and J by 1 base. Germline loops: CDR1 KGHDR, CDR2 SFDVKD. The CDR3 DNA follows: TGTGCCACCAGTTTAGGAGGGATGGCGGGAGGCTTGAACACCGGGGAGCTGTTTTTT. Protein sequence: CATSLGGMAGGLNTGELFF.

This clonotype has just a few counts. The rearrangement joins TRBV25-1 to TRBJ1-2, with D tentatively TRBD1 (5 bases). V lost 8 bases and J lost 3, with 7 bases in between. Germline CDR1 reads MGHDK; CDR2 reads SYGVNS. This CDR3 region has 11 residues. In DNA form, the CDR3 reads TGTGCCAGCGGCAGGGACTATGGCTACACCTTC. This encodes CASGRDYGYTF.

The chain combines TRBV11-2 with TRBJ2-1; TRBD1 might be the D (5 bases). The CDR3 has 16 residues. Between the trimmed V and J ends, which lost 7 bases and 6 bases, there was a span of 22 bases. CDR1 is SGHAT and CDR2 is FQNNGV in the germline V gene. The CDR3 DNA is TGTGCCAGCACCCCGGTGCAGGGTGGTTCGGGCAATGAGCAGTTCTTC. This sequence encodes CASTPVQGGSGNEQFF.

CDR3 bases: TGTGCCACCAGCAGAGGATGGGATTCTGGGGCCAACGTCCTGACTTTC. Translation gives CATSRGWDSGANVLTF. V and J are TRBV15 and TRBJ2-6; D not certain. The CDR3 spans 16 residues. Germline V gene sequence: CDR1 LNHNV, CDR2 YYDKDF (reference sequence). The V end was cut by 1 base, the J end by 1 base, with 8 bases between.

This sequence joins TRBV28 and TRBJ2-5; D ambiguous. Trimming took 3 bases from V and 5 from J, leaving 4 bases between them. The CDR3 loop spans 11 amino acids. Per germline, CDR1 MDHEN and CDR2 SYDVKM. In DNA form, the CDR3 reads TGTGCCAGCAGTTTGTACGAGACCCAGTACTTC. Amino acids: CASSLYETQYF.

The V call is TRBV18, the J call TRBJ1-2, with D tentatively TRBD1 (6 bases). Trimming pared 2 bases from V and 4 bases from J, leaving 11 bases between. Germline CDR1 is KGHSH and CDR2 is LQKENI. This CDR3 is built from 14 residues. The CDR3 region has the DNA TGTGCCAGCTCACCAGCAGGGGATCGCTATGGCTACACCTTC. It is translated as CASSPAGDRYGYTF.

The chain links TRBV4-2 to TRBJ1-2; no clear D. V lost 4 bases and J lost 4, with 10 bases in between. Germline CDR1 reads LGHNA; CDR2 reads YNFKEQ. This CDR3 contains 13 residues. CDR3 bases: TGTGCCAGCAGCCCCGAATCTTCCTATGGCTACACCTTC. As protein: CASSPESSYGYTF.

The chain employs TRBV20-1 and TRBJ1-5; D is unclear. Germline CDR1 is DFQATT and CDR2 is SNEGSKA (reference sequence). The CDR3 covers 12 residues. V was cut by 6 bases and J by 3 bases, with 9 bases left in between. CDR3 region: CSARGANQPQHF. DNA for the CDR3: TGCAGTGCCCGGGGTGCCAATCAGCCCCAGCATTTT.

V and J are TRBV11-2 and TRBJ2-1; TRBD2 might be the D (5 bases). From germline, CDR1 is SGHAT and CDR2 FQNNGV. The CDR3 spans 13 residues. V lost 5 bases and J lost 9, with 14 bases in between. The CDR3 DNA sequence: TGTGCCAGCAGCCTTCGTACCCGGGGTGAGCAGTTCTTC. Translation: CASSLRTRGEQFF.

V usage is TRBV20-1 and J usage is TRBJ2-7, with 9 bases aligning to TRBD2. This CDR3 has 15 residues. Germline V lookup: CDR1 DFQATT, CDR2 SNEGSKA (reference sequence). The V gene end was trimmed by 6 bases and the J gene end by 2 bases; junction bases not matched to a gene: 11. The DNA for the CDR3 is TGCAGTGCGGCCCGAGCGGGAGGTGGGACCTACGAGCAGTACTTC. As protein: CSAARAGGGTYEQYF.

The chain couples TRBV20-1 to TRBJ1-4; weak D call: TRBD1 (5 bases). V shed 6 bases and J shed 7 bases, with 18 bases lying between them. Germline values: CDR1 DFQATT, CDR2 SNEGSKA (reference sequence). The CDR3 runs to 14 residues. The CDR3 loop reads CSAQKRSGGEKLFF. DNA of the CDR3: TGCAGTGCACAAAAACGTTCTGGGGGTGAAAAACTGTTTTTT.

The chain combines TRBV29-1 with TRBJ2-3; D unresolved. Germline V gives CDR1 SQVTM, CDR2 ANQGSEA. This CDR3 contains 13 residues. V was pared by 7 bases and J by 6 bases, with 17 bases between. CDR3 amino acids: CSALRPNRDTQYF. CDR3 coding DNA: TGCAGCGCCCTTAGGCCCAATAGGGATACGCAGTATTTT.